What follows describes a single T cell receptor beta chain. V lost 0 bases, J lost 2 bases, and 8 bases lay in between. There are 14 residues in the CDR3. Germline V gene lookup returns CDR1 WNHNN and CDR2 SYGVQD (reference sequence). This sample is part of a study of cytotoxic CD8 clonotypes in ibrutinib-treated CLL. Using immunoSEQ multiplex PCR, the repertoire was profiled, and TCRdb retains in-frame clones only, with some absent. There are about 300,000 clones in the sample; over 55% occur only once, and approximately 6% lies in the top ten. This specimen consisted of PBMCs, obtained after 36 months of ibrutinib treatment. This TCR was recovered from a human donor with chronic lymphocytic leukemia. V usage is TRBV10-1 and J usage is TRBJ2-7, with TRBD2 as a possible D gene (5 bases). CDR3 residues: CASSESPGAYEQYF. The CDR3 bases are TGCGCCAGCAGTGAGTCCCCCGGGGCCTACGAGCAGTACTTC.